The next 5 T cell receptor beta chains were all read from a single sample in a study of T cell clonality in common variable immunodeficiency. Study-wide results and limits: Reportedly, TCR beta sequences from common variable immunodeficiency showed fewer deletions and N-nucleotide insertions.

Sequencing used immunoSEQ multiplex PCR; TCRdb keeps in-frame clones, though not all of them. The sample has about 28,000 clones, none seen only once. The antigens for these receptors are not known. The material sequenced was peripheral blood mononuclear cells. The receptors were sampled from a human donor with common variable immunodeficiency.

This clone was recorded many times. The DNA ends 3 residues before the CDR3 does, and the rest of the CDR3 is filled in from the germline J gene. The chain employs TRBV20-1 and TRBJ1-2; the D is unclear. Germline-derived CDR1 and CDR2 are DFQATT and SNEGSKA (reference sequence). The CDR3 spans 15 residues. V was pared by 1 base and J by 6 bases, with 18 bases between. The CDR3 is CSARVYDTESHGYTF. CDR3 DNA (partial): TGCAGTGCTAGAGTCTATGACACCGAAAGTCATGGC.

This clone showed up many times. The sequenced fragment ends 3 residues before the CDR3 boundary, so the rest is inferred from the germline J gene. Other DNA sequences in this sample translate to the same CDR3. The rearrangement joins TRBV18 to TRBJ1-1; D is ambiguous. Trimming removed 3 bases from V and 2 bases from J, with 10 bases in between. This CDR3 contains 14 residues. Germline CDR1 and CDR2: KGHSH and LQKENI. CDR3 residues: CASSPGQSNTEAFF. The sequenced CDR3 bases are TGTGCCAGCTCACCTGGCCAATCCAACACTGAA.

There are a few counts of this clone. Read data end 3 residues before the CDR3 end; the end is taken from the germline J gene. The V call is TRBV6-1, the J call TRBJ1-4; 8 bases align to TRBD1. Per the germline V gene, CDR1 is MNHNS and CDR2 is SASEGT. The CDR3 sequence is 15 residues long. V shed 3 bases and J 2 bases; nucleotides not matched to a gene: 2. CDR3 protein: CASSDWTGTNEKLFF. Partial CDR3 DNA: TGTGCCAGCAGTGATTGGACAGGGACTAATGAAAAA.

This clone was found a few times. Read data end 3 residues before the CDR3 end; the end is taken from the germline J gene. Other DNA sequences within the sample encode an identical CDR3. The chain combines TRBV7-6 with TRBJ1-3; TRBD1 matches 7 bases. With V trimmed by 3 bases and J by 4 bases, 3 bases remained unmatched. The CDR3 is 14 residues long. Germline V gene sequence: CDR1 SGHVS, CDR2 FNYEAQ. The covered CDR3 bases are TGTGCCAGCAGCTTGGGGACAGCGGGAAACACC. Translation: CASSLGTAGNT. In full, the CDR3 is CASSLGTAGNTIYF. Together with reference TRBV7-6 and TRBJ1-3, the CDR3 gives the full variable domain: GAGVSQSPRYKVTKRGQDVALRCDPISGHVSLYWYRQALGQGPEFLTYFNYEAQQDKSGLPNDRFSAERPEGSISTLTIQRTEQRDSAMYRCASSLGTAGNTIYFGEGSWLTVV.

This clone was picked up a small number of times. Read sequence stops 3 residues before the CDR3 end, and the germline J gene provides the missing end. This sequence joins TRBV7-9 and TRBJ2-5; D might be TRBD2 (6 bases). Trimming cost V 0 bases and J 3 bases, with 8 bases left between them. This CDR3 comprises 14 residues. The germline CDR1 and CDR2 sequences are SEHNR and FQNEAQ (reference sequence). The part of the CDR3 DNA that was read is TGTGCCAGCAGCTTAGCTGGCGGGGAAGAGACC. It specifies CASSLAGGEET. The complete CDR3 protein is CASSLAGGEETQYF. The full variable domain, with the rest looked up from reference TRBV7-9 and TRBJ2-5, is DTGVSQNPRHKITKRGQNVTFRCDPISEHNRLYWYRQTLGQGPEFLTYFQNEAQLEKSRLLSDRFSAERPKGSFSTLEIQRTEQGDSAMYLCASSLAGGEETQYFGPGTRLLVL.